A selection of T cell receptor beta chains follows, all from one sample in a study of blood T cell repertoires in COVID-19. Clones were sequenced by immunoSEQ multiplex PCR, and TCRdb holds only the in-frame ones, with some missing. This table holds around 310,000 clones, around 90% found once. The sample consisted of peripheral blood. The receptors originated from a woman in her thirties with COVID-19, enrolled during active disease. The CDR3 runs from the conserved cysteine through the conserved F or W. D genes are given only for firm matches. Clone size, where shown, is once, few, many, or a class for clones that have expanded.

CASSSAGSYEQYF,TGTGCCAGCAGCTCCGCAGGGTCCTACGAGCAGTACTTC,TRBJ2-7,TRBV7-2,.,.
CASSEGREIVDTQYF,TGTGCCAGCAGTGAAGGTCGGGAGATTGTCGATACGCAGTATTTT,TRBJ2-3,TRBV25-1,.,.
CASSPRVGNTIYF,TGTGCCAGCAGCCCCCGCGTCGGAAACACCATATATTTT,TRBJ1-3,TRBV12-3/TRBV12-4,.,.
CASSVGAGDIYEQYF,TGTGCCAGCAGCGTAGGGGCGGGAGACATCTACGAGCAGTACTTC,TRBJ2-7,TRBV9,TRBD2,.
CAISDSDGGKAFF,TGTGCCATCAGTGACTCCGACGGGGGTAAGGCTTTCTTT,TRBJ1-1,TRBV10-3,.,.
CASSEQGMNTEAFF,TGTGCCAGCAGCGAACAGGGAATGAACACTGAAGCTTTCTTT,TRBJ1-1,TRBV7-2,.,.
CAWNRAFEEKLFF,TGTGCCTGGAACAGGGCGTTTGAGGAAAAACTGTTTTTT,TRBJ1-4,TRBV30,.,.
CASSYGQGFDYGYTF,TGTGCCAGCAGTTACGGACAGGGTTTTGACTATGGCTACACCTTC,TRBJ1-2,TRBV6-6,TRBD1,.
CASSPILQVRYGYTF,TGTGCCAGCAGCCCAATTTTACAGGTCCGCTATGGCTACACCTTC,TRBJ1-2,TRBV14,.,.
CASSVDLSGRAADTQYF,TGTGCCAGCAGCGTTGACCTTAGCGGGAGGGCCGCAGATACGCAGTATTTT,TRBJ2-3,TRBV5-4,TRBD2,.
CASSGAGTGVGGANVLTF,TGCGCCAGCAGCGGGGCCGGGACAGGGGTTGGTGGGGCCAACGTCCTGACTTTC,TRBJ2-6,TRBV5-1,TRBD1,.
CASSPTGEKGTRGELFF,TGTGCCAGCAGCCCCACGGGGGAGAAGGGAACACGCGGGGAGCTGTTTTTT,TRBJ2-2,TRBV7-9,.,once
CASSQDVSGSYNEQFF,TGCGCCAGCAGCCAAGATGTTAGCGGGAGTTACAATGAGCAGTTCTTC,TRBJ2-1,TRBV4-3,TRBD2,.
CASSPPGRTEAFF,TGTGCCAGCAGCCCTCCAGGCCGTACTGAAGCTTTCTTT,TRBJ1-1,TRBV3-1/TRBV3-2,.,.
CASSTRAAFYGYTF,TGTGCCAGCAGTACCCGAGCGGCCTTCTATGGCTACACCTTC,TRBJ1-2,TRBV28,.,once
CASSLTGENQPQHF,TGTGCCAGCTCACTCACAGGGGAAAATCAGCCCCAGCATTTT,TRBJ1-5,TRBV18,TRBD1,few
CASSKGLSYEQYF,TGTGCCAGTAGTAAGGGACTCTCCTACGAGCAGTACTTC,TRBJ2-7,TRBV19,.,.
CASSQGSRWNEQFF,TGTGCCAGCAGCCAAGGTAGTCGATGGAATGAGCAGTTCTTC,TRBJ2-1,TRBV14,.,.
CASSQGAATLEQYF,TGTGCCAGCAGCCAAGGAGCGGCCACTCTAGAGCAGTACTTC,TRBJ2-7,TRBV3-1/TRBV3-2,.,once
CASSPKNRGNDYGYTF,TGTGCCAGCTCACCTAAAAACAGGGGGAATGACTATGGCTACACCTTC,TRBJ1-2,TRBV18,TRBD1,.
CASSQADRGVTEAFF,TGTGCCAGCAGCCAAGCGGACAGGGGGGTCACTGAAGCTTTCTTT,TRBJ1-1,TRBV4-2,TRBD1,.
CASSPTDTSGNTIYF,TGTGCCAGCAGTCCGACGGACACCTCTGGAAACACCATATATTTT,TRBJ1-3,TRBV28,.,.
CASRAGTGGYGYTF,TGTGCCAGCAGAGCCGGGACAGGGGGCTATGGCTACACCTTC,TRBJ1-2,TRBV2,TRBD1,.
CATSDSGTGGTEAFF,TGTGCCACCAGTGATTCCGGGACAGGGGGCACTGAAGCTTTCTTT,TRBJ1-1,TRBV24-1,TRBD1,.
CASSFPGNTEAFF,TGTGCCAGCAGCTTCCCAGGTAACACTGAAGCTTTCTTT,TRBJ1-1,TRBV5-6,.,once
CASSPIGRGLYGNQPQHF,TGTGCCAGCTCACCTATTGGCAGGGGGCTTTACGGCAATCAGCCCCAGCATTTT,TRBJ1-5,TRBV18,TRBD1,.
CASSPRQRGTQYF,TGTGCCAGTAGTCCCCGACAACGTGGTACGCAGTATTTT,TRBJ2-3,TRBV19,.,.
CASSLSVGTYEQYF,TGTGCCAGCAGCTTAAGCGTTGGTACCTACGAGCAGTACTTC,TRBJ2-7,TRBV5-8,.,few
CSVEPSRNNEQFF,TGCAGCGTTGAACCTAGCAGAAACAATGAGCAGTTCTTC,TRBJ2-1,TRBV29-1,.,.
CASSLDRGWEPQHF,TGTGCCAGCAGCCTGGACAGGGGGTGGGAGCCCCAGCATTTT,TRBJ1-5,TRBV7-9,TRBD1,.
CASSPNPYEQYF,TGTGCCAGCAGCCCCAATCCCTACGAGCAGTACTTC,TRBJ2-7,TRBV7-8,.,once
CAWSKVEWSAMTRYGYTF,TGTGCCTGGAGTAAGGTCGAGTGGTCCGCGATGACTCGGTATGGCTACACCTTC,TRBJ1-2,TRBV30,.,.
CATSAGAGVFTEAFF,TGTGCCACCAGTGCAGGGGCGGGGGTGTTTACTGAAGCTTTCTTT,TRBJ1-1,TRBV24-1,.,once
CASSYWTSESEQYF,TGTGCCAGCAGTTATTGGACTAGCGAATCCGAGCAGTACTTC,TRBJ2-7,TRBV6-2/TRBV6-3,TRBD2,once
CASSPRDRGYSYEQYF,TGTGCCAGCAGCCCGAGGGACAGGGGGTATTCCTACGAGCAGTACTTC,TRBJ2-7,TRBV9,TRBD1,.
CASSKGPARERNSPLHF,TGTGCCAGCAGCAAGGGACCCGCGCGGGAGAGGAATTCACCCCTCCACTTT,TRBJ1-6,TRBV5-6,.,.
CASSAGSQETQYF,TGTGCCAGCTCAGCGGGATCCCAGGAGACCCAGTACTTC,TRBJ2-5,TRBV6-4,TRBD2,.
CASSFSTSGRDGTQYF,TGTGCCAGCAGTTTTTCGACTAGCGGGAGGGACGGGACCCAGTACTTC,TRBJ2-5,TRBV28,TRBD2,.
CASSTRDRRSGNTIYF,TGTGCCAGTAGTACGCGGGACAGGAGATCTGGAAACACCATATATTTT,TRBJ1-3,TRBV19,TRBD1,.
CASSQDLDRPEAFF,TGCGCCAGCAGCCAAGATTTGGACAGGCCTGAAGCTTTCTTT,TRBJ1-1,TRBV4-1,TRBD1,.
CAIAGTSGTNEQFF,TGTGCCATCGCCGGGACTAGCGGGACCAATGAGCAGTTCTTC,TRBJ2-1,TRBV10-3,TRBD2,.
CAWASGQAYNEQFF,TGTGCCTGGGCTTCCGGACAGGCCTACAATGAGCAGTTCTTC,TRBJ2-1,TRBV30,TRBD1,.
CASSLDNSYNSPLHF,TGCGCCAGCAGCTTGGACAACTCCTATAATTCACCCCTCCACTTT,TRBJ1-6,TRBV5-1,.,.
CASSPSGQAFYEQYF,TGTGCCAGCTCACCATCGGGACAGGCGTTCTACGAGCAGTACTTC,TRBJ2-7,TRBV18,TRBD1,.
CASSLRTGVEKLFF,TGTGCCAGCAGTTTACGGACAGGGGTTGAAAAACTGTTTTTT,TRBJ1-4,TRBV28,TRBD1,.
CAWTRDRSQNSPLHF,TGTGCCTGGACGCGGGACAGGTCCCAGAATTCACCCCTCCACTTT,TRBJ1-6,TRBV30,TRBD1,once
CAWNGGRGLDEQFF,TGTGCCTGGAACGGCGGGAGGGGGTTGGATGAGCAGTTCTTC,TRBJ2-1,TRBV30,TRBD2,.
CASSLEIGRALKSIYF,TGTGCCAGCAGCTTGGAAATCGGCAGGGCTCTGAAGAGTATATATTTT,TRBJ1-3,TRBV5-5,.,.
CASSLTSGSRTDTQYF,TGTGCCAGCAGCTTAACTAGCGGGAGTAGAACAGATACGCAGTATTTT,TRBJ2-3,TRBV7-6,TRBD2,.
CASSIWTSGSEETQYF,TGTGCCAGCAGTATATGGACTAGCGGGAGTGAAGAGACCCAGTACTTC,TRBJ2-5,TRBV28,TRBD2,.